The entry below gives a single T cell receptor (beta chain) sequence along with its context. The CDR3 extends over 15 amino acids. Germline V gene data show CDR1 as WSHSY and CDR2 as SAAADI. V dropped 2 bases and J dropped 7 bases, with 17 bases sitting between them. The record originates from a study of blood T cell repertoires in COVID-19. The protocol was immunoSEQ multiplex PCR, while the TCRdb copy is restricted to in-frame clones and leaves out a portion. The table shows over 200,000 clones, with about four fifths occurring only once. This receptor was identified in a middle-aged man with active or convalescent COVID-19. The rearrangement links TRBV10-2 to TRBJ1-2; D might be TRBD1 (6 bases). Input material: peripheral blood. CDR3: CASSERAGTLSGYTF. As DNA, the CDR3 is TGCGCCAGCAGTGAGCGGGCCGGGACATTGAGTGGCTACACCTTC.